The 16 T cell receptor beta chains presented below share a single source sample, sequenced in a study of blood T cells in healthy people across ages. It was with a sample-barcoded 5' primer and a J-beta primer mix that a second PCR of roughly 7 to 12 cycles was run. TCRdb passed the 5' RACE reads through MiXCR, listing each CDR3 protein once. The sample records about 930,000 distinct CDR3 sequences, 29% being singletons. This sample was also put to use in a study of T cells of mothers and their children.

The sequenced material came from blood. Receptors originate from a middle-aged woman in good health.

This clonotype was picked up a small number of times. J is TRBJ1-2 and V is TRBV12-3 or TRBV12-4; no clear D. Trimming stripped 3 bases from V and 4 bases from J, with 9 bases between. This CDR3 contains 13 residues. The CDR3: CASSFEPSYGYTF. DNA of the CDR3: TGTGCCAGCAGTTTCGAACCCTCCTATGGCTACACCTTC.

The sample holds a few counts of this clonotype. The CDR3 here is CASSRRGQRYTEAFF. CDR3 DNA sequence: TGTGCCAGCAGCCGAAGGGGACAGAGATACACTGAAGCTTTCTTT. The gene calls are TRBV11-2 and TRBJ1-1; 7 nucleotides agree with TRBD1. The CDR3 runs to 15 residues. Losses at the gene ends were 5 bases for V and 3 bases for J; bases not matched to a gene: 9. Germline CDR1 reads SGHAT; CDR2 reads FQNNGV.

The rearrangement uses TRBV7-2 and TRBJ2-1, with 8 bases fitting TRBD2. The trim removed 5 bases at V and 13 bases at J, leaving 19 bases unmatched. CDR1 is SGHTA and CDR2 is FQGNSA in the germline V gene. This CDR3 contains 16 residues. The chain's CDR3 is CASSVPGLVGGRTQFF. The CDR3 region has the DNA TGTGCCAGCAGCGTTCCGGGACTAGTGGGGGGGCGGACCCAGTTCTTC.

This clonotype has only a few counts. J is TRBJ2-5 and V is TRBV7-9, with D maybe TRBD1 (5 bases). The CDR3 loop spans 14 amino acids. Germline V gene data show CDR1 as SEHNR and CDR2 as FQNEAQ (reference sequence). V lost 5 bases to trimming and J lost 1 base, with 11 bases between them. As DNA, the CDR3 is TGTGCCAGCAGCGGTTACAGGCCCCAAGAGACCCAGTACTTC. Amino acid sequence: CASSGYRPQETQYF.

V gene TRBV5-1 combines with J gene TRBJ1-2; 8 nucleotides agree with TRBD1. This CDR3 is built from 16 residues. The ends lost 0 bases at V and 8 bases at J; junction bases unmatched: 12. CDR1 SGHRS and CDR2 YFSETQ come from the germline V gene. The CDR3 region has the DNA TGCGCCAGCAGCTTGGGAACGCCGGACAGGGTGAGCGGCTACACCTTC. Protein: CASSLGTPDRVSGYTF.

V gene TRBV20-1 combines with J gene TRBJ2-6; no firm D call. Germline CDR1 and CDR2: DFQATT and SNEGSKA (reference sequence). The CDR3 consists of 17 residues. V lost 2 bases and J lost 1, with 15 bases in between. The CDR3 DNA reads TGCAGTGCTAGAAATCCAGGTTCGGTATCTGGGGCCAACGTCCTGACTTTC. Amino acid sequence: CSARNPGSVSGANVLTF.

The chain couples TRBV6-5 to TRBJ1-6, with D possibly TRBD1 on 5 matching bases. Deletions cut 6 bases from V and 7 bases from J, with 16 bases between. The CDR3 length is 15 residues. The germline V gene encodes CDR1 MNHEY and CDR2 SVGAGI. The CDR3 spells CASSLLRDGNSPLHF. The CDR3, as DNA: TGTGCCAGCAGCCTGCTAAGGGACGGAAATTCACCCCTCCACTTT.

This sequence joins TRBV12-3 or TRBV12-4 and TRBJ2-7; D is perhaps TRBD1 (6 bases). The CDR3 runs 15 residues. Trimming removed 4 bases at V and 3 bases at J, with 16 bases between. CDR3 nucleotides: TGTGCCAGCAGTTCATGGGACAAGGGGTACTACGAGCAGTACTTC. Translated, it gives CASSSWDKGYYEQYF.

This sequence joins TRBV5-1 and TRBJ1-1; D is ambiguous. Per germline, CDR1 SGHRS and CDR2 YFSETQ. The CDR3 extends over 15 amino acids. V lost 4 bases and J lost 2, with 15 bases in between. The CDR3, as DNA: TGCGCCAGCAGCCTGGAGGCGGGAGCAAACACTGAAGCTTTCTTT. This sequence encodes CASSLEAGANTEAFF. Variable domain in full (rest from reference TRBV5-1 and TRBJ1-1): KAGVTQTPRYLIKTRGQQVTLSCSPISGHRSVSWYQQTPGQGLQFLFEYFSETQRNKGNFPGRFSGRQFSNSRSEMNVSTLELGDSALYLCASSLEAGANTEAFFGQGTRLTVV.

This clonotype was seen once. This chain connects TRBV7-2 to TRBJ2-4; D not resolved. The DNA matches TRBJ2-7 better at its end, which makes the J call doubtful. Germline-derived CDR1 and CDR2 are SGHTA and FQGNSA. This CDR3 has 14 amino acids. CDR3: CASSWVTTTYEQYF. For the CDR3, the DNA is TGTGCCAGCAGCTGGGTGACAACAACCTACGAGCAGTACTTC.

V is TRBV20-1 and J is TRBJ2-3, with D perhaps matching TRBD1 or TRBD2 (6 bases each). Trimming took 5 bases from V and 0 from J, leaving 18 bases between them. This CDR3 is built from 16 residues. Germline V gene lookup returns CDR1 DFQATT and CDR2 SNEGSKA (reference sequence). The CDR3 DNA follows: TGCAGTGCTTTCTCACTCCGGGGGCATAGCACAGATACGCAGTATTTT. Amino acid sequence: CSAFSLRGHSTDTQYF.

This clonotype was seen at least ten times. J is TRBJ2-7 and V is TRBV20-1, with D perhaps TRBD1 (5 bases). Per germline, CDR1 DFQATT and CDR2 SNEGSKA (reference sequence). CDR3 length: 13 residues. Trimming cost V 4 bases and J 7 bases, with 17 bases left between them. CDR3 nucleotides: TGCAGTGCTATCCCGCCCCAGGGCGTAGAGCAGTACTTC. Amino acids: CSAIPPQGVEQYF.

The CDR3 region has the DNA TGTGCCAGCAGCCTCGGGGCCAGCTCCTATGGCTACACCTTC. Protein product: CASSLGASSYGYTF. The rearrangement uses TRBV6-5 and TRBJ1-2; D may be TRBD1 (5 bases). The V end was cut by 6 bases, the J end by 4 bases, with 15 bases between. The CDR3 is 14 amino acids. Looked up from germline, CDR1 is MNHEY and CDR2 is SVGAGI.

This sequence joins TRBV24-1 and TRBJ2-1; 7 positions agree with TRBD1. CDR3 length: 14 residues. Trimming removed 4 bases from V and 8 bases from J; junction bases left unmatched: 7. Germline CDR1 is KGHDR and CDR2 is SFDVKD. The CDR3 coding sequence is TGTGCCACCAGTGAGGGACAGACGTACGATGAGCAGTTCTTC. As protein: CATSEGQTYDEQFF.

This clonotype was picked up many times. The gene calls are TRBV20-1 and TRBJ2-7; tentatively, D is TRBD1 or TRBD2 (6 bases each). The V gene's germline CDR1 is DFQATT and CDR2 SNEGSKA (reference sequence). Trimming took 6 bases from V and 2 from J, leaving 11 bases between them. This CDR3 region has 12 residues. CDR3 in DNA: TGCAGTGCCGAGGGGGGCCCCTACGAGCAGTACTTC. This sequence encodes CSAEGGPYEQYF.

A remark on this clonotype: One base away lies a much larger clone, so this may be a sequencing read error. V and J are TRBV11-2 and TRBJ2-7; D ambiguous. The CDR3 has 13 amino acids. The V gene lost 2 bases and the J gene lost 7 bases, with 12 bases spanning the gap. Germline CDR1 SGHAT, CDR2 FQNNGV. DNA for the CDR3: TGTGCCAGCAGCTTAACAGCCTACAATGAGCAGTACTTC. Its protein product is CASSLTAYNEQYF. The variable domain in full, completed from reference TRBV11-2 and TRBJ2-7, reads EAGVAQSPRYKIIEKRQSVAFWCNPISGHATLYWYQQILGQGPKLLIQFQNNGVVDDSQLPKDRFSAERLKGVDSTLKIQPAKLEDSAVYLCASSLTAYNEQYFGPGTRLTVT.